These 20 T cell receptor beta chains came from one sample sequenced in a study of CXCR3-negative and CXCR3-positive naive CD8 T cells. The authors prepared UMI-labeled TRB cDNA libraries by 5' RACE. From its re-call of the 5' RACE reads, TCRdb lists each CDR3 protein once, without DNA. This sample contains over 70,000 distinct CDR3 sequences. Study findings and constraints: CXCR3-positive naive cells had TRB CDR3s that were more hydrophobic than CXCR3-negative naive cells had.

For these TCRs, the target antigens are not known. Material for sequencing was naive CXCR3+ CD8+ T cells from blood. Specified subset: CD45RO-CCR7+CD27+CD95- naive CD8+ T cells expressing CXCR3 (TNR3+). Receptors originate from a human donor in good health. Some clones in this sample may be carry-over from other donors' samples.

The chain carries TRBV7-2 and TRBJ2-7. CDR3 length: 15 amino acids. Germline CDR1 and CDR2: SGHTA and FQGNSA. The chain's CDR3 is CASSPALGSPDEQYF.

The rearrangement uses TRBV12-3 or TRBV12-4 and TRBJ2-3; TCRdb's D call of TRBD1 is untestable without DNA. CDR3 length: 15 residues. The CDR3 here is CASSLLQGRTDTQYF.

The chain joins TRBV7-9 to TRBJ2-1; TCRdb gives TRBD2 as the D gene, but with no DNA this cannot be confirmed. The CDR3 covers 17 residues. The V gene's germline CDR1 is SEHNR and CDR2 FQNEAQ (reference sequence). The CDR3 loop is CASSLSLAGDGYNEQFF.

The rearrangement links TRBV4-3 to TRBJ1-2. Germline V lookup: CDR1 LGHNA, CDR2 YSLEER. The CDR3 contains 13 residues. CDR3 sequence reads: CASSQKGMDGYTF.

The chain recombines TRBV6-2 or TRBV6-3 with TRBJ2-2; TCRdb returns TRBD1, unconfirmable since there is no DNA. CDR3 size: 15 residues. In germline, CDR1 is MNHEY, CDR2 SVGEGT. CDR3 sequence: CASQAGAENTGELFF.

The chain recombines TRBV11-3 with TRBJ2-1. Per the germline V gene, CDR1 is SGHNT and CDR2 is YENEEA. CDR3 length: 13 residues. This CDR3 is CASSSGFMGEQFF. The variable domain in full, completed from reference TRBV11-3 and TRBJ2-1, reads EAGVVQSPRYKIIEKKQPVAFWCNPISGHNTLYWYLQNLGQGPELLIRYENEEAVDDSQLPKDRFSAERLKGVDSTLKIQPAELGDSAVYLCASSSGFMGEQFFGPGTRLTVL.

The chain employs TRBV6-2 or TRBV6-3 and TRBJ2-7; the D call from TCRdb, TRBD2, cannot be confirmed without DNA. The germline V gene has CDR1 MNHEY and CDR2 SVGEGT. The CDR3 length is 14 residues. The chain's CDR3 is CASSGGLANYEQYF.

V gene TRBV10-3 combines with J gene TRBJ2-1; the D call from TCRdb, TRBD1, cannot be confirmed without DNA. The CDR3 length is 15 residues. Germline V gives CDR1 ENHRY, CDR2 SYGVKD. CDR3 protein: CAISDPGGTYNEQFF.

J is TRBJ2-6 and V is TRBV7-9; the D call of TRBD1 rests on TCRdb alone, since no DNA is present to check it. The CDR3 runs 17 residues. Germline V gives CDR1 SEHNR, CDR2 FQNEAQ (reference sequence). CDR3 residues: CATPSGQGPLWANVLTF.

This chain connects TRBV4-2 to TRBJ1-5. Germline V gives CDR1 LGHNA, CDR2 YNFKEQ. CDR3 size: 13 residues. This CDR3 reads CASSPWAGQPQHF.

J is TRBJ2-4 and V is TRBV5-4; TCRdb reports TRBD1, a call that lacks DNA to check it against. The CDR3 covers 14 residues. Germline CDR1 SGHNT, CDR2 YYREEE (reference sequence). The chain's CDR3 is CASSETGSGAIQYF.

This sequence joins TRBV5-1 and TRBJ1-1; without DNA, the TCRdb call of TRBD1 cannot be checked. The CDR3 sequence is 12 residues long. CDR1 SGHRS and CDR2 YFSETQ come from the germline V gene. This chain's CDR3 is CASSSGVTEAFF.

The CDR3: CASSMTPTDYNEQFF. This sequence joins TRBV7-7 and TRBJ2-1; the TRBD1 assignment by TCRdb is unverifiable without DNA. The CDR3 consists of 15 residues. CDR1 and CDR2 from the germline V gene are SSHAT and FNYEAQ (reference sequence).

The chain carries TRBV5-1 and TRBJ1-5; without DNA, the TCRdb call of TRBD1 cannot be checked. The CDR3 is 16 amino acids. Germline V gene data show CDR1 as SGHRS and CDR2 as YFSETQ. This CDR3 reads CASSLMHRGSNQPQHF.

The chain combines TRBV5-1 with TRBJ2-1; TCRdb designates TRBD1, a call that cannot be tested without DNA. This CDR3 is built from 17 residues. Per germline, CDR1 SGHRS and CDR2 YFSETQ. CDR3 protein: CASSLTFSQAKVREQFF.

The chain links TRBV28 to TRBJ2-7; the TRBD1 assignment by TCRdb is unverifiable without DNA. This CDR3 has 11 residues. The germline gives CDR1 MDHEN, CDR2 SYDVKM. This chain's CDR3 is CASSYRDEQYF.

The chain links TRBV15 to TRBJ1-5. CDR3 length: 13 residues. The germline V gene has CDR1 LNHNV and CDR2 YYDKDF (reference sequence). The CDR3 protein is CATSRSPSQPQHF. The whole variable domain, filled in from reference TRBV15 and TRBJ1-5, reads DAMVIQNPRYQVTQFGKPVTLSCSQTLNHNVMYWYQQKSSQAPKLLFHYYDKDFNNEADTPDNFQSRRPNTSFCFLDIRSPGLGDTAMYLCATSRSPSQPQHFGDGTRLSIL.

The CDR3 loop reads CASSFQQARTWTEAFF. This chain connects TRBV27 to TRBJ1-1; TCRdb's D call of TRBD1 is untestable without DNA. This CDR3 has 16 residues. Germline V lookup: CDR1 MNHEY, CDR2 SMNVEV (reference sequence).

The chain links TRBV28 to TRBJ2-1; TCRdb's assignment of TRBD1 cannot be checked, as there is no DNA. The CDR3 has 15 amino acids. Germline-derived CDR1 and CDR2 are MDHEN and SYDVKM. CDR3 region: CASRRGTGGPNEQFF.

This chain links TRBV12-3 or TRBV12-4 with TRBJ1-1. The CDR3 has 13 amino acids. The CDR3 protein is CASRPGGNTEAFF.